Each of the 20 T cell receptor beta chains below was sequenced from the same sample in a study of cytomegalovirus exposure and HLA in healthy donors. The primer mix had 60 Vbeta and 13 Jbeta primers. The assay was immunoSEQ multiplex PCR, and TCRdb's table has in-frame clones only and misses some. The repertoire holds 300,000 or so clones, 84% seen once, with 2% in the top ten. Source material: PBMCs. These receptors were taken from a woman aged 40 to 50 in good health and CMV-seropositive.

The J gene is TRBJ2-1, the V gene TRBV30, with 9 bases fitting TRBD2. The CDR3 extends over 14 amino acids. Germline values: CDR1 GTSNPN, CDR2 SVGIG (reference sequence). Trimming removed 8 bases from V and 0 bases from J; junction bases left unmatched: 5. CDR3 DNA sequence: TGTGCCCAGAATAGCGGGGGCTCCTACAATGAGCAGTTCTTC. Translated, it gives CAQNSGGSYNEQFF.

V is TRBV4-2 and J is TRBJ2-5; D is possibly TRBD2 (6 bases). Near its end, the DNA agrees better with TRBJ2-7, so the J call may be wrong. Germline lookup yields CDR1 LGHNA and CDR2 YNFKEQ. The CDR3 sequence is 16 residues long. The DNA of the CDR3 is TGTGCCAGCAGCCAAGAAAGCAGCGGGCCTTCCTACGAGCAGTACTTC. This translates into CASSQESSGPSYEQYF.

The chain links TRBV7-3 to TRBJ2-1, with D tentatively TRBD1 (5 bases). V was trimmed by 6 bases and J by 9 bases, leaving 18 bases between them. The CDR3 contains 14 residues. Germline loops: CDR1 SGHTA, CDR2 FQGTGA. DNA for the CDR3: TGTGCCAGCAGTTTGGGAAGTCAGGGTGGTGAGCAGTTCTTC. It specifies CASSLGSQGGEQFF.

CDR3 protein: CASSPSSVSNQPQHF. The DNA for the CDR3 is TGTGCCAGTTCCCCGTCCTCCGTATCCAATCAGCCCCAGCATTTT. The chain joins TRBV19 to TRBJ1-5; D is uncertain. The CDR3 loop spans 15 amino acids. Germline CDR1 and CDR2: LNHDA and SQIVND (reference sequence). V lost 8 bases to trimming and J lost 3 bases, with 17 bases between them.

V is TRBV11-1 and J is TRBJ2-2; D unresolved. The germline V and J ends were trimmed by 2 bases and 4 bases, with 11 bases remaining between them. Germline-derived CDR1 and CDR2 are SGHAT and FQDESV (reference sequence). The CDR3 contains 15 residues. The CDR3 loop is CASSLLYQSTGELFF. The CDR3, as DNA: TGTGCCAGCAGCTTATTGTACCAGTCCACCGGGGAGCTGTTTTTT.

The chain carries TRBV19 and TRBJ1-3; D is undetermined. Between the trimmed V and J ends, which lost 0 bases and 0 bases, there was a span of 3 bases. The CDR3 spans 14 residues. From germline, CDR1 is LNHDA and CDR2 SQIVND (reference sequence). The DNA for the CDR3 is TGTGCCAGTAGTATAGACAGCTCTGGAAACACCATATATTTT. Residues: CASSIDSSGNTIYF.

The CDR3 loop is CASSLLTGTGGSNSPLHF. The CDR3 DNA reads TGTGCCAGCAGCTTACTAACAGGGACGGGGGGGTCGAATTCACCCCTCCACTTT. The rearrangement links TRBV7-8 to TRBJ1-6; TRBD1 is a possible D gene (6 bases). This CDR3 has 18 residues. CDR1 and CDR2 from the germline V gene are SGHVS and FQNEAQ. V lost 2 bases and J 7 bases, leaving 21 bases between the germline ends.

Only one count was recorded for this clone. V and J are TRBV6-5 and TRBJ2-3, with D maybe TRBD2 (6 bases). The CDR3 loop spans 15 amino acids. The V gene lost 3 bases and the J gene lost 1 base, with 11 bases spanning the gap. CDR1 is MNHEY and CDR2 is SVGAGI in the germline V gene. The CDR3 DNA is TGTGCCAGCAGTTATTTGGCTAGCGGCACAGATACGCAGTATTTT. Translating it yields CASSYLASGTDTQYF.

The CDR3 loop reads CAISDGGQGKETQYF. In nucleotides, the CDR3 is TGTGCCATCAGTGATGGTGGACAGGGGAAAGAGACCCAGTACTTC. V usage is TRBV10-3 and J usage is TRBJ2-5, with 9 bases lining up with TRBD1. Looked up from germline, CDR1 is ENHRY and CDR2 is SYGVKD. Unmatched junction bases numbered 5, after V lost 3 bases and J lost 3 bases. The CDR3 runs 15 residues.

The genes are TRBV28 and TRBJ1-1; TRBD1 matches at 9 bases. V shed 1 base and J 4 bases; nucleotides not matched to a gene: 1. The germline CDR1 and CDR2 sequences are MDHEN and SYDVKM. This CDR3 spans 14 amino acids. The CDR3 here is CASSLSDRGTEAFF. CDR3 nucleotides: TGTGCCAGCAGTTTATCGGACAGGGGCACTGAAGCTTTCTTT.

The CDR3 nucleotides are TGTGCCAGCAGCGTTTTCACAGGGGGCGCGGGAGGGAACACTGAAGCTTTCTTT. It codes for CASSVFTGGAGGNTEAFF. V usage is TRBV2 and J usage is TRBJ1-1; 9 bases align to TRBD1. This CDR3 is 18 amino acids long. V shed 6 bases, J shed 1 base, and the junction held 15 bases outside the gene matches. CDR1 and CDR2 (germline): SNHLY, FYNNEI.

J is TRBJ1-3 and V is TRBV5-6, with 8 positions matching TRBD1. V shed 4 bases and J 0 bases; nucleotides not matched to a gene: 3. This CDR3 spans 15 amino acids. Looked up from germline, CDR1 is SGHDT and CDR2 is YYEEEE. CDR3 in amino acids: CASSMQGASGNTIYF. The CDR3 DNA follows: TGTGCCAGCAGCATGCAGGGGGCCTCTGGAAACACCATATATTTT.

The V gene is TRBV6-1, the J gene TRBJ2-4; D perhaps matches TRBD2 (7 bases). The CDR3 is 15 amino acids. The germline CDR1 and CDR2 sequences are MNHNS and SASEGT. The V end was cut by 7 bases, the J end by 2 bases, with 15 bases between. The CDR3 loop is CASTNAGASKNIQYF. For the CDR3, the DNA is TGTGCCAGCACCAATGCGGGGGCATCCAAAAACATTCAGTACTTC.

V usage is TRBV6-5 and J usage is TRBJ1-5, with TRBD1 matching 7 bases. With 6 bases clipped from V and 2 bases from J, the junction kept 7 bases outside the gene matches. Germline-derived CDR1 and CDR2 are MNHEY and SVGAGI. The length of the CDR3 is 15 residues. CDR3 nucleotides: TGTGCCAGCAGGCCAGACAGGGCTGGCAATCAGCCCCAGCATTTT. Amino acid sequence: CASRPDRAGNQPQHF.

The CDR3 here is CASSLVGQGHGYTF. The CDR3 nucleotides read TGTGCCAGCAGCCTAGTGGGACAGGGACATGGCTACACCTTC. The V call is TRBV7-8, the J call TRBJ1-2; 9 bases are shared with TRBD1. The CDR3 sequence is 14 residues long. The ends lost 5 bases at V and 6 bases at J; junction bases unmatched: 7. In germline, CDR1 is SGHVS, CDR2 FQNEAQ.

V gene TRBV27 combines with J gene TRBJ2-1; TRBD2 agrees at 8 bases. Looked up from germline, CDR1 is MNHEY and CDR2 is SMNVEV (reference sequence). Trimming took 2 bases from V and 12 from J; bases not matched to a gene: 9. The CDR3 spans 14 residues. The CDR3 DNA is TGTGCCAGCAGTTTAAGCCCGAGCGGGAGTCGGCAGTTCTTC. This sequence encodes CASSLSPSGSRQFF.

V gene TRBV28 combines with J gene TRBJ1-2; no clear D gene. The germline V gene has CDR1 MDHEN and CDR2 SYDVKM. The CDR3 totals 13 residues. V lost 6 bases, J lost 1 base, and 9 bases lay in between. The CDR3 loop reads CASSYRNNYGYTF. CDR3 in DNA: TGTGCCAGCAGCTACAGAAATAACTATGGCTACACCTTC.

V and J are TRBV6-6 and TRBJ2-2, with TRBD1 matching over 9 bases. This CDR3 comprises 16 residues. Trimming took 5 bases from V and 5 from J; bases not matched to a gene: 9. Germline values: CDR1 MNHNY, CDR2 SVGAGI (reference sequence). The DNA of the CDR3 is TGTGCCAGCAGTCGAGGGACAGGGAGGGGGACCGGGGAGCTGTTTTTT. Translating gives CASSRGTGRGTGELFF.

The gene calls are TRBV12-5 and TRBJ1-1; D possibly corresponds to TRBD1 (5 bases). CDR3 length: 16 residues. Trimming took 0 bases from V and 1 from J, leaving 12 bases between them. Per germline, CDR1 LGHNT and CDR2 FRNRAP. CDR3 DNA: TGTGCTAGTGGTTTGGTAACAGGAAGAGCGAACACTGAAGCTTTCTTT. It codes for CASGLVTGRANTEAFF.

The genes are TRBV27 and TRBJ1-2, with 7 bases lining up with TRBD1. J lost 1 base, V lost 8 bases, and 7 bases had no gene match. Germline assignment: CDR1 MNHEY and CDR2 SMNVEV (reference sequence). This CDR3 is 14 amino acids long. The CDR3 DNA reads TGTGCCAGCCGCCCGACAGGGAGTAACTATGGCTACACCTTC. Translating gives CASRPTGSNYGYTF.